The rows below give T cell receptor beta chains drawn from one sample of a study of blood T cell repertoires in COVID-19. The protocol was immunoSEQ multiplex PCR, while the TCRdb copy is restricted to in-frame clones and leaves out a portion. The sample includes about 93,000 clones, more than 65% seen only once; the top ten take 16%. Sequencing input: peripheral blood. These receptors were obtained from a human donor in a cohort sampled during active COVID-19. Both conserved end residues are trimmed from each CDR3. Clone size is stated in some rows and not others, as once, few, many or a class when expanded.

TRBV28	-	ASSSPGSNTEAF
TRBV18	once	ASSPNRRGTTNEKLF
TRBV5-1	few	ASSPGQPNQPQH
TRBV7-2	-	ASSLLLLEQF
TRBV29-1	-	SVTGDPYEQY
TRBV11-2	-	ASSLVSGPSTDTQY
TRBV6-5	-	ASISLGLSSNEQF
TRBV9	-	ASSPTTDTQY
TRBV9	-	ASSVVGLAGDEQF
TRBV6-1	-	ASSELGQGYNEQF
TRBV6-5	-	ASSLFGADGEQY
TRBV19	few	ASSITAGTEAF
TRBV7-6	-	ASSSDRGRGNEQF
TRBV18	-	ASSPGAGSSPLH
TRBV13	-	ASSPTSGPSSYNEQF
TRBV4-1	-	ASSQERSGTSHSANTGELF
TRBV4-1	-	ASSPGGAGGFGNTIY
TRBV29-1	-	SVAGVRFGGDYT
TRBV5-1	-	ASSLSGQGTHEQF
TRBV2	-	ASSDRSGTYEQY
TRBV27	-	ASSPGTANTEAF
TRBV28	-	ASSLRDSLKTYT
TRBV7-2	once	ASSLGGAGETQY
TRBV5-6	-	ASSLGRTSGSYEQY
TRBV7-3	-	ASSLSSGGVSYNEQF
TRBV4-2	-	ASSVTSGGAEQY
TRBV11-2	-	ASSLETGQGYT
TRBV18	-	ASSQRQADTQY
TRBV7-8	-	ASKGLTNTGELF
TRBV24-1	-	ATRTGGQDNEQF
TRBV4-1	-	ASSPRASGGNQPQH
TRBV19	-	ASSGGPGGRTGELF
TRBV5-1	-	ASSLWEMDRGYPGNTIY
TRBV14	-	ASSQEGVPGHPTRNEQF
TRBV19	-	ASRPDGGVQETQY
TRBV19	once	ASAYQGGGSYGYT
TRBV18	-	ASSPDLGQPQH
TRBV2	-	ASSEVGPRDTQY
TRBV2	few	ASKFQGTGELF
TRBV19	many	ASKLEDGYSGNTIY
TRBV11-2	once	ASSLDPSGSGEQF
TRBV10-1	-	ASSEGRLETQY
TRBV2	few	ASSVSFYTEAF
TRBV5-1	-	ASSLGALAGGYNEQF
TRBV28	-	ASSPRLAGKNIQY
TRBV19	-	ASSIAADSGNTIY
TRBV7-9	-	ASSLGLAGGRDTQY
TRBV5-6	-	ASSLGPGYNTEAF
TRBV28	-	ASSPTTVPNEKLF
TRBV15	-	ATSRGQGRSYEQY
TRBV6-6	-	ASSGTGVSNQPQH
TRBV6-6	few	ASSYPGSSGQPQH
TRBV28	few	ASSLGTSGSYNEQF
TRBV5-1	-	ASSLGAGKGNTIY
TRBV15	-	ATSRDSLFRGLRSHEQY
TRBV7-8	-	ASSRGSGRRNTEAF
TRBV2	once	ASSETGFQETQY
TRBV24-1	-	ATSGGLAGVGADTQY
TRBV5-8	-	ASSPLRNEQF
TRBV27	-	ASSLSVVAGATDTQY